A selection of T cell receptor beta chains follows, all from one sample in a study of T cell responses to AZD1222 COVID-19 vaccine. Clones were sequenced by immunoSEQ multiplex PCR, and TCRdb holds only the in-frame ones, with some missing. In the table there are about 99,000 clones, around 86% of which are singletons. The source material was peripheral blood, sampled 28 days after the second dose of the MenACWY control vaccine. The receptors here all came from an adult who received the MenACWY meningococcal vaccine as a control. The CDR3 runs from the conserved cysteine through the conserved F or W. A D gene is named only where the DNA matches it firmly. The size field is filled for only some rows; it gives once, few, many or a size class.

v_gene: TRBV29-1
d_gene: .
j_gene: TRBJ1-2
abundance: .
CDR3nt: TGCAGCGTTCTCTTAGAGGGAAACTATGGCTACACCTTC
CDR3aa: CSVLLEGNYGYTF

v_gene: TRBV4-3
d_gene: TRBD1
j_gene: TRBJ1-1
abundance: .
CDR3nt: TGCGCCAGCAGCCAAATGACAGGGCTCAGCACTGAAGCTTTCTTT
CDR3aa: CASSQMTGLSTEAFF

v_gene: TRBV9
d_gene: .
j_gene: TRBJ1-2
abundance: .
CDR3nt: TGTGCCAGCAGCGTAGATCGGGACCGAGGCTACACCTTC
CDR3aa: CASSVDRDRGYTF

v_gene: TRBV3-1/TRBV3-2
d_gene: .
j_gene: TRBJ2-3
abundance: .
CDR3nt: TGTGCCAGCAGCCAGGGCCCCGGGACACATAGCACAGATACGCAGTATTTT
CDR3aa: CASSQGPGTHSTDTQYF

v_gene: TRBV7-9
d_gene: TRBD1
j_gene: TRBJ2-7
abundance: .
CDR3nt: TGTGCCAGCAGCTTGTCGGGGACAGGGGCCTACGAGCAGTACTTC
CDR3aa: CASSLSGTGAYEQYF

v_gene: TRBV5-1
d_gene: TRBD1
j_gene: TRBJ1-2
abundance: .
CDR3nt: TGCGCCAGCAGCCTATGGGACAGGGGAAACTATGGCTACACCTTC
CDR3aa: CASSLWDRGNYGYTF

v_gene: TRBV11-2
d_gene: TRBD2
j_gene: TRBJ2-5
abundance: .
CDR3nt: TGTGCCAGCAGCTTAGGTGCGGGGGGGGCAGAGACCCAGTACTTC
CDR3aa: CASSLGAGGAETQYF

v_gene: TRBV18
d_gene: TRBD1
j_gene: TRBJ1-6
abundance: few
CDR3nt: TGTGCCAGCTCACCAAACATACCGGGACAGGGCTCACCCCTCCACTTT
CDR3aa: CASSPNIPGQGSPLHF

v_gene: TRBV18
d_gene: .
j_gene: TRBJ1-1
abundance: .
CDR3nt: TGTGCCAGCTCACCGAGCGGGGTCGAAGGAACTGAAGCTTTCTTT
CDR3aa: CASSPSGVEGTEAFF

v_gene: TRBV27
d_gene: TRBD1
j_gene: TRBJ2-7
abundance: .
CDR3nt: TGTGCCAGCAGTCTGGGACAGGGCCCCTTCTACGAGCAGTACTTC
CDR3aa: CASSLGQGPFYEQYF

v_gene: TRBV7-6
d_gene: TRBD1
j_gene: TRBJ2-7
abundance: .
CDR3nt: TGTGCCAGCAGCTTAGGCCAGGGGGACGAGCAGTACTTC
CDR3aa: CASSLGQGDEQYF

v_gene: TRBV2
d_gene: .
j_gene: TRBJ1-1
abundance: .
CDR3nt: TGTGCCAGCAGTAGGGACGGAGCGGAAGCTTTCTTT
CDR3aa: CASSRDGAEAFF

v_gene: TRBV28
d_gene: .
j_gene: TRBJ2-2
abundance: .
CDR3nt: TGTGCCAGCAGTTTCTGGGGGAACACCGGGGAGCTGTTTTTT
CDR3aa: CASSFWGNTGELFF

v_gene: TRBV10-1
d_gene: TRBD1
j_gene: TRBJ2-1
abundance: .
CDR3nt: TGCGCCAGCAGTGAAAAGACAGGGGAAGGGTTTAATGAGCAGTTCTTC
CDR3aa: CASSEKTGEGFNEQFF

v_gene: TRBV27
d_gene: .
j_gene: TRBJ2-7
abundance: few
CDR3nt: TGTGCCAGCAGTTTAGGCCCGGAAAGGAGCTCCTACGAGCAGTACTTC
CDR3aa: CASSLGPERSSYEQYF

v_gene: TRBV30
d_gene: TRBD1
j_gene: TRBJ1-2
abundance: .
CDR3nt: TGTGCCTGGAGTAAGGGGACAGCCGCAGTCTACACCTTC
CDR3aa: CAWSKGTAAVYTF

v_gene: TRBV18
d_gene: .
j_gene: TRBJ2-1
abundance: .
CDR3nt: TGTGCCAGCTCACCCCTTGGAGGGGGTTCCTACAATGAGCAGTTCTTC
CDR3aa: CASSPLGGGSYNEQFF

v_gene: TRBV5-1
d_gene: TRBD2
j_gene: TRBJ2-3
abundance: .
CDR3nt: TGCGCCAGCAGCTTGGCGGGACTAACTAGCACAGATACGCAGTATTTT
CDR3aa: CASSLAGLTSTDTQYF

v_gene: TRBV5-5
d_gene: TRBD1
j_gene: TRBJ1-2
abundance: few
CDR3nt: TGTGCCAGCAGCTTGGTACTAGGGACAGTAAACTATGGCTACACCTTC
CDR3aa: CASSLVLGTVNYGYTF

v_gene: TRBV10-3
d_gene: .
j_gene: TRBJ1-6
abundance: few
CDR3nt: TGTGCCATCAGTGAGGAGACAGCACATAATTCACCCCTCCACTTT
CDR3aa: CAISEETAHNSPLHF

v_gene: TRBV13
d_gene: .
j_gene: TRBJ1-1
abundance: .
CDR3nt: TGTGCCAGCAGATTGAACACTGAAGCTTTCTTT
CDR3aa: CASRLNTEAFF

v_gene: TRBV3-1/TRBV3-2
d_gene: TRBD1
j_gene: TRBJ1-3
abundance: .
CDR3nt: TGTGCCAGCAGCCGCGCAAGGACAGGAGGAGGAGGAAACACCATATATTTT
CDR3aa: CASSRARTGGGGNTIYF

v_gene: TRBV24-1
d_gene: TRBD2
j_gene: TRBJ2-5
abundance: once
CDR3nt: TGTGCCACCAGTGATTTCGCGGGGACTAGCGGGCGTCCGACCCAGTACTTC
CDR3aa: CATSDFAGTSGRPTQYF

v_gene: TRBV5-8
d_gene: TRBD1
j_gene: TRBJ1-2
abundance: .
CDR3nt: TGTGCCAGCAGCTTCCACCCAGGGGGCATTGGCTACACCTTC
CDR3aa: CASSFHPGGIGYTF

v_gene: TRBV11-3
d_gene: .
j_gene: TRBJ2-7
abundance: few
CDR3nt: TGTGCCAGCATCACCCAACGGAACTACGAGCAGTACTTC
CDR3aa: CASITQRNYEQYF

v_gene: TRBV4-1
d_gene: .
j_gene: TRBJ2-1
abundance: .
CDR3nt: TGCGCCAGCAGCCATGGTGCGGATGAGCAGTTCTTC
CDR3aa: CASSHGADEQFF

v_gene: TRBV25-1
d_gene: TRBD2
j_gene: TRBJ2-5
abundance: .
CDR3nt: TGTGCCAGCAGTGACCTCCGGACTAGCGGGGGGGAGACCCAGTACTTC
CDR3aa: CASSDLRTSGGETQYF

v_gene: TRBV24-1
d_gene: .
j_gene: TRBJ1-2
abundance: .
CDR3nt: TGTGCCACCAGTGATCCACAGGTTTTCCATGGCTACACCTTC
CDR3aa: CATSDPQVFHGYTF

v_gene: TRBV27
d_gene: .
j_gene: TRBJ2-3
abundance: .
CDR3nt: TGTGCCAGCAGTTGGGGCCTTTGGGGTACGCAGTATTTT
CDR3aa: CASSWGLWGTQYF

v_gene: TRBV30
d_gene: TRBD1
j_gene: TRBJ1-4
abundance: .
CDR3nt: TGTGCCTGGGCCAGACAGGGGGAAAAACTGTTTTTT
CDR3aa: CAWARQGEKLFF

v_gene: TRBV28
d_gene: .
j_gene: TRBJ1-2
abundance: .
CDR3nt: TGTGCCACCGTATATGGAGGGTTTGATGGCTACACCTTC
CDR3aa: CATVYGGFDGYTF

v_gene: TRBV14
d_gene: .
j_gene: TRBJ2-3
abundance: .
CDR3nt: TGTGCCAGCAGCCAAGATGGGGGCAGAGATACGCAGTATTTT
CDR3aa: CASSQDGGRDTQYF

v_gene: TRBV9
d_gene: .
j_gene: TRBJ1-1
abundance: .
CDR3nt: TGTGCCAGCAGCGTAGTAGCGGCAGGGGATACCATGAACACTGAAGCTTTCTTT
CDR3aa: CASSVVAAGDTMNTEAFF

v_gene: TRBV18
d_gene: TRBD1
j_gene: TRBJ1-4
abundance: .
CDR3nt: TGTGCCAGCTCTGGAGACAGGGATATGAAAAAACTGTTTTTT
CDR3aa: CASSGDRDMKKLFF